This note documents a single TCR beta chain sequence. The germline CDR1 and CDR2 sequences are SQVTM and ANQGSEA. CDR3 length: 15 residues. The V and J ends lost 7 bases and 0 bases respectively, with 15 bases between them. Original methodology: Estimated nucleated cell counts came from reference gene primer amplification. Repertoires were generated with immunoSEQ multiplex PCR, while TCRdb's copy carries only in-frame clones and drops some. V and J calls and clone size come straight from that table; D and trimming were deduced from the DNA. The data show approximately 250,000 clones, 84% seen once. The data originate from a study of blood T cell repertoires in COVID-19. As for the study in general: PBMCs, B-cell-depleted T cells, or T cells were the source of the cDNA or gDNA that made up the material.

The gene calls are TRBV29-1 and TRBJ2-2; tentatively, D is TRBD2 (5 bases). This TCR was recovered from a woman aged 40 to 49 who had recovered from COVID-19. Sample: peripheral blood. As DNA, the CDR3 is TGCAGCGCCGCCGGAGGCAGCGCGAACACCGGGGAGCTGTTTTTT. Translated, it gives CSAAGGSANTGELFF.